Following are 14 T cell receptor beta chains from one sample sequenced in a study of response to subunit inactivated influenza vaccine. From the RT-PCR reads, TCRdb called clonotypes with MiXCR, one entry per CDR3 protein. The sample carries around 190,000 distinct CDR3 sequences, about 9.3% recorded once. The starting material was non-naive T cells sorted from PBMCs, obtained on the day of vaccination. These receptor sequences come from a man over 45 who received an inactivated influenza vaccine.

Many counts were recorded for this clonotype. The chain joins TRBV5-1 to TRBJ2-5, with 10 bases fitting TRBD1. Germline CDR1 is SGHRS and CDR2 is YFSETQ. The J segment lost 4 bases and the V segment lost 3 bases, leaving 3 bases of the junction unmatched. The CDR3 runs 14 residues. The CDR3 sequence: CASSSGTGVETQYF. CDR3 nucleotide sequence: TGCGCCAGCAGCTCCGGGACAGGGGTAGAGACCCAGTACTTC.

This clonotype was counted a few times. The chain employs TRBV6-2 or TRBV6-3 and TRBJ2-1; TRBD2 agrees at 7 bases. CDR1 is MNHEY, CDR2 SVGEGT, per germline. V shed 0 bases, J shed 3 bases, and the junction held 8 bases outside the gene matches. The length of the CDR3 is 17 residues. CDR3 residues: CASSYSSTSGIYNEQFF. The CDR3 bases are TGTGCCAGCAGTTACTCGAGTACCAGCGGGATCTACAATGAGCAGTTCTTC.

The chain uses TRBV4-1 and TRBJ1-2; D not resolved. V lost 3 bases and J lost 4, with 18 bases in between. This CDR3 has 16 amino acids. CDR1 is MGHRA and CDR2 is YSYEKL in the germline V gene. CDR3 in amino acids: CASSQVDDLLSYGYTF. In nucleotides, the CDR3 is TGCGCCAGCAGCCAGGTGGACGACCTATTATCCTATGGCTACACCTTC.

This clonotype was detected a few times. The genes are TRBV19 and TRBJ2-1, with D possibly being TRBD1 (5 bases). V lost 3 bases to trimming and J lost 1 base, with 10 bases between them. This CDR3 is built from 15 residues. CDR1 and CDR2 (germline): LNHDA, SQIVND (reference sequence). CDR3 DNA sequence: TGTGCCAGTAGTATGCTCCAGGGATCCTACAATGAGCAGTTCTTC. Translation gives CASSMLQGSYNEQFF.

This clonotype has more than one count but fewer than ten. This sequence joins TRBV7-8 and TRBJ1-5, with a tentative D call TRBD1 (5 bases). The CDR3 covers 16 residues. Germline CDR1 reads SGHVS; CDR2 reads FQNEAQ. Trimming removed 4 bases at V and 2 bases at J, with 15 bases between. CDR3 sequence (DNA): TGTGCCAGCAGCTGGTCGACTCAGGGAGGCAATCAGCCCCAGCATTTT. As protein: CASSWSTQGGNQPQHF.

This clonotype came up many times. This chain joins TRBV28 and TRBJ2-3; D gene ambiguous. Trimming removed 5 bases at V and 0 bases at J, with 12 bases between. The V gene's germline CDR1 is MDHEN and CDR2 SYDVKM. The CDR3 covers 15 residues. The CDR3 is CASSPLSRSTDTQYF. The DNA of the CDR3 is TGTGCCAGCAGTCCCTTATCTCGAAGCACAGATACGCAGTATTTT.

This clonotype was seen a few times. The gene calls are TRBV10-1 and TRBJ1-6; 9 bases are a match to TRBD1. Germline V gene sequence: CDR1 WNHNN, CDR2 SYGVQD (reference sequence). This CDR3 is built from 13 residues. After removal of 8 bases from V and 9 bases from J, the junction contained 5 bases not matched to a gene. The CDR3 loop is CASSGQGISPLHF. Here the CDR3 DNA reads TGCGCCAGCTCTGGACAGGGGATTTCACCCCTCCACTTT.

The CDR3 DNA follows: TGCAGTGCGCCGGGACAGGGAATGTACGAGCAGTACTTC. It translates to CSAPGQGMYEQYF. The V gene is TRBV20-1, the J gene TRBJ2-7; TRBD1 agrees at 9 bases. V lost 6 bases, J lost 4 bases, and 7 bases stayed unmatched. The CDR3 is 13 residues long. Per germline, CDR1 DFQATT and CDR2 SNEGSKA (reference sequence).

This chain connects TRBV11-2 to TRBJ2-7; 9 bases line up with TRBD1. This CDR3 has 17 residues. CDR1 is SGHAT and CDR2 is FQNNGV in the germline V gene. V shed 3 bases and J 3 bases; nucleotides not matched to a gene: 12. CDR3 in amino acids: CASSLGPQGQGNYEQYF. The CDR3 DNA reads as TGTGCCAGCAGCTTGGGTCCGCAGGGACAGGGTAACTACGAGCAGTACTTC.

The CDR3 spells CASTGAFQETQYF. CDR3 coding DNA: TGTGCCAGCACCGGGGCCTTCCAAGAGACCCAGTACTTC. The J gene is TRBJ2-5, the V gene TRBV28, with D perhaps given as TRBD1 or TRBD2 (5 bases each). Germline CDR1 reads MDHEN; CDR2 reads SYDVKM. V was cut by 7 bases and J by 1 base, with 10 bases left in between. The CDR3 has 13 amino acids.

In its sample, this clonotype was seen a few times. This chain links TRBV9 with TRBJ2-5, with D possibly being TRBD2 (6 bases). The CDR3 covers 15 residues. Germline-derived CDR1 and CDR2 are SGDLS and YYNGEE. V was trimmed by 0 bases and J by 4 bases, leaving 13 bases between them. In DNA, the CDR3 is TGTGCCAGCAGCGTAGGGGCAAAGGGAGGAGAGACCCAGTACTTC. This encodes CASSVGAKGGETQYF.

The CDR3 reads CASSFWRASGYEQYF. In DNA form, the CDR3 reads TGTGCCAGCAGCTTTTGGAGGGCTAGCGGTTACGAGCAGTACTTC. This chain uses TRBV11-2 with TRBJ2-7; TRBD2 matches at 7 bases. CDR1 and CDR2 (germline): SGHAT, FQNNGV. This CDR3 region has 15 residues. V was pared by 3 bases and J by 4 bases, with 9 bases of the junction left unmatched.

This clonotype was detected only once. V is TRBV20-1 and J is TRBJ2-3; 12 nucleotides agree with TRBD2. The CDR3 has 17 amino acids. Germline loops: CDR1 DFQATT, CDR2 SNEGSKA (reference sequence). With V trimmed by 3 bases and J by 0 bases, 7 bases remained unmatched. The DNA of the CDR3 is TGCAGTGCTAGTCCTAGCGGGAGGGCCGGGAGCACAGATACGCAGTATTTT. Translated, it gives CSASPSGRAGSTDTQYF.

This clonotype has only a few counts. This rearrangement joins TRBV28 to TRBJ1-6, with D hard to call. The V gene's germline CDR1 is MDHEN and CDR2 SYDVKM. This CDR3 is built from 14 residues. V lost 6 bases to trimming and J lost 9 bases, with 15 bases between them. CDR3 in DNA: TGTGCCAGCAGGCCAACAACAAAGGTTTCACCCCTCCACTTT. Translating it yields CASRPTTKVSPLHF. The complete variable domain, with remaining parts taken from reference TRBV28 and TRBJ1-6, reads DVKVTQSSRYLVKRTGEKVFLECVQDMDHENMFWYRQDPGLGLRLIYFSYDVKMKEKGDIPEGYSVSREKKERFSLILESASTNQTSMYLCASRPTTKVSPLHFGNGTRLTVT.